This entry concerns a single TCR beta chain. Antigen specificity is unknown. Source study methods: ImmunoSEQ gave junction-only sequences without quality scores, so filtering differed. Assay: immunoSEQ multiplex PCR; the TCRdb copy retains only in-frame clones and omits some. V and J calls and clone size are as listed in that table; D and trimming were resolved from the DNA. The data contain roughly 850,000 clones, approximately 96% of them singletons. This CDR3 contains 16 residues. The germline gives CDR1 KGHSH, CDR2 LQKENI. V was clipped by 4 bases and J by 5 bases; unmatched bases: 8. This record belongs to a study of shared clonotypes between healthy human individuals. Terminally differentiated effector memory CD45RA+ cells were left out of the naive CD8 fraction, which was CD45RO-negative and positively selected for CCR7. Donors were healthy HIV-negative adults without recently reported acute infections or vaccinations.

General study points: The study generally estimated greater richness for naive than memory subsets.

This TCR was sampled from a man aged 25-45 years in good health. V usage is TRBV18 and J usage is TRBJ2-3; 11 bases agree with TRBD2. Sequencing input: naive CD8+ T cells sorted from blood. CDR3 residues: CASSHELAGAEDTQYF. DNA for the CDR3: TGTGCCAGCTCACACGAACTAGCGGGAGCGGAAGATACGCAGTATTTT.